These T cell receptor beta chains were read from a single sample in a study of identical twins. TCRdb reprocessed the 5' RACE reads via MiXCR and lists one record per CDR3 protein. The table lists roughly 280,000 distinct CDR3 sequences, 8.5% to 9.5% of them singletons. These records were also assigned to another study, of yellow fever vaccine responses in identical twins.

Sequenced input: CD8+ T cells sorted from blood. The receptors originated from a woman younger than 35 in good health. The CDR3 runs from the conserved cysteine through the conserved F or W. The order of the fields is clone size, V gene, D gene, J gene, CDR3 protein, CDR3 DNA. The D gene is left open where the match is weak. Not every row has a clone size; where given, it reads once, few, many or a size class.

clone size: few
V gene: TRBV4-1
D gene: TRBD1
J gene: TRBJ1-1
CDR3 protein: CASSPGTGWRRTEAFF
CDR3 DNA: TGCGCCAGCAGTCCAGGGACAGGCTGGCGCCGGACTGAAGCTTTCTTT

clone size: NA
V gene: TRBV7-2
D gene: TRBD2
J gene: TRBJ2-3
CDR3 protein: CASSLVGGRASTDTQYF
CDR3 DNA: TGTGCCAGCAGCTTAGTGGGCGGGAGGGCATCCACAGATACGCAGTATTTT

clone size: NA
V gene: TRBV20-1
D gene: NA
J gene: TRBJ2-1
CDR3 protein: CSARVDPWGFF
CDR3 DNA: TGCAGTGCTAGAGTGGATCCCTGGGGGTTCTTC

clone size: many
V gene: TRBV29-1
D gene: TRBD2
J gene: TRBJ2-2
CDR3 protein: CSVPGGGTGELFF
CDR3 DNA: TGCAGCGTGCCCGGGGGGGGGACCGGGGAGCTGTTTTTT

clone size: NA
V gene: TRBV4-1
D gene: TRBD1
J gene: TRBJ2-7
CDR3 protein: CASSQGRGLEQYF
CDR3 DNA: TGCGCCAGCAGCCAAGGCAGGGGGCTCGAGCAGTACTTC

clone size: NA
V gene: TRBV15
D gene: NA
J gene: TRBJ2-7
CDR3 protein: CATSRDLSLALNYEQYF
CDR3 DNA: TGTGCCACCAGCAGAGATCTTAGCCTGGCGCTTAACTACGAGCAGTACTTC

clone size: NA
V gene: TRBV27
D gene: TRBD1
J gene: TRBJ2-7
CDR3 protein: CASSLTSSGGYEQYF
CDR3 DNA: TGTGCCAGCAGTTTAACCAGTTCAGGGGGCTACGAGCAGTACTTC

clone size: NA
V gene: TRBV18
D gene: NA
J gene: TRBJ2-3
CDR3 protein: CASSPTPSLRTDTQYF
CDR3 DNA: TGTGCCAGCTCACCGACGCCCTCGCTAAGGACAGATACGCAGTATTTT

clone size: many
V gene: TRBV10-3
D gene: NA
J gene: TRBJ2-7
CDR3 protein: CAIRTTGSSSYEQYF
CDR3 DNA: TGTGCCATCAGGACAACAGGGTCCAGCTCCTACGAGCAGTACTTC

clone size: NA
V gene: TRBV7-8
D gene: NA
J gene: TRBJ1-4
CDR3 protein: CASSLAENEKLFF
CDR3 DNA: TGTGCCAGCAGCTTAGCAGAAAATGAAAAACTGTTTTTT

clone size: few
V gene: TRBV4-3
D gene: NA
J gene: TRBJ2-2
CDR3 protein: CASSQDGVGDGELFF
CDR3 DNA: TGCGCCAGCAGCCAAGATGGAGTGGGGGACGGGGAGCTGTTTTTT

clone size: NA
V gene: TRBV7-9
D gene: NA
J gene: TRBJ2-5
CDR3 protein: CASSLGVSGKETQYF
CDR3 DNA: TGTGCCAGCAGCTTAGGAGTCTCGGGGAAAGAGACCCAGTACTTC

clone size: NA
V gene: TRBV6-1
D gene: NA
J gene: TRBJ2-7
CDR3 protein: CASSELDQAIYEQYF
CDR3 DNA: TGTGCCAGCAGCGAACTGGACCAGGCGATCTACGAGCAGTACTTC

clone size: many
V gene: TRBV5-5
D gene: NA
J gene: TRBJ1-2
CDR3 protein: CASSLRDGYGYTF
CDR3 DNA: TGTGCCAGCAGCTTGCGCGACGGCTATGGCTACACCTTC

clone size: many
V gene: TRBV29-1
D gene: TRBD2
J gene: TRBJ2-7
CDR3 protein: CSVPGTRIYEQYF
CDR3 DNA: TGCAGCGTGCCCGGGACTAGAATCTACGAGCAGTACTTC

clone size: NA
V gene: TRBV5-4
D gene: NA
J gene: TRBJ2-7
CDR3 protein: CASSFGEKVDEQYF
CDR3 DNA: TGTGCCAGCAGCTTCGGGGAAAAAGTCGACGAGCAGTACTTC

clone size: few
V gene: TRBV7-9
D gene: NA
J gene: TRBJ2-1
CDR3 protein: CASSLRGALLDEQFF
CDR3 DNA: TGTGCCAGCAGTCTCAGAGGCGCCCTCTTGGATGAGCAGTTCTTC

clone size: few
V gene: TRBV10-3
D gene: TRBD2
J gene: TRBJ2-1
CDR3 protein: CAISVIRGGDNEQFF
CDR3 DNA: TGTGCCATCAGTGTGATTCGGGGGGGGGACAATGAGCAGTTCTTC

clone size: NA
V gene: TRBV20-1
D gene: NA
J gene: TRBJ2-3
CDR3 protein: CSARDRGKGSDTQYF
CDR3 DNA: TGCAGTGCTAGAGATCGGGGGAAGGGGTCAGATACGCAGTATTTT

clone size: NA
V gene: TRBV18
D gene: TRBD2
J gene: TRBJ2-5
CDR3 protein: CASSPSIAGVQETQYF
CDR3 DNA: TGTGCCAGCTCACCAAGCATAGCGGGAGTACAAGAGACCCAGTACTTC

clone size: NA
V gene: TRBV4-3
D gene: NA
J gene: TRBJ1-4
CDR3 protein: CASSQDSGEKLFF
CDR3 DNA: TGCGCCAGCAGCCAAGATTCGGGCGAAAAACTGTTTTTT

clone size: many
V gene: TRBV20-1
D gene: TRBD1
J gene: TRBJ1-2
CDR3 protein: CSARRGTVYGYTF
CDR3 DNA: TGCAGTGCTAGGCGAGGGACAGTCTATGGCTACACCTTC

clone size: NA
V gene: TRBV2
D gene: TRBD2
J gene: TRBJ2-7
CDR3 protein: CASNPRVASGTYEQYF
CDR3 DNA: TGTGCCAGCAACCCAAGGGTGGCTAGCGGGACCTACGAGCAGTACTTC

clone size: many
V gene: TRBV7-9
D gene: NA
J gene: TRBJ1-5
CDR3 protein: CASSLDDTSNQPQHF
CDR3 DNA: TGTGCCAGCAGCTTAGATGACACCAGCAATCAGCCCCAGCATTTT

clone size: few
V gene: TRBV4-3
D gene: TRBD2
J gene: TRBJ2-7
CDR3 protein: CASSQDREGFYEQYF
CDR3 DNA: TGCGCCAGCAGCCAAGATCGGGAGGGGTTTTACGAGCAGTACTTC

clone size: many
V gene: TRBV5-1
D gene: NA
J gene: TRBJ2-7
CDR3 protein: CASSSGTNSYEQYF
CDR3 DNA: TGCGCCAGCTCTTCCGGGACAAACTCCTACGAGCAGTACTTC

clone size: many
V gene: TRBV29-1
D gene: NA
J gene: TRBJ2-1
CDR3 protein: CSVEGAEGSYNEQFF
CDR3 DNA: TGCAGCGTTGAAGGTGCGGAAGGCTCCTACAATGAGCAGTTCTTC

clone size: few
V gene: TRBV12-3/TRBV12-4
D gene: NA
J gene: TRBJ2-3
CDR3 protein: CAIKRGAYTDTQYF
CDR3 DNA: TGTGCCATCAAACGGGGGGCCTACACAGATACGCAGTATTTT

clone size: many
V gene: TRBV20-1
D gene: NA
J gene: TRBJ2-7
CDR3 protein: CSASVAIRSYEQYF
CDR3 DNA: TGCAGTGCTAGTGTGGCAATTCGTTCCTACGAGCAGTACTTC

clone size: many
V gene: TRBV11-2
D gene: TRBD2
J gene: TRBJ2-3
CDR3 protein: CASSPGPGLAHLYTQYF
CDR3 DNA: TGTGCCAGCAGCCCTGGGCCGGGACTAGCGCACCTTTATACGCAGTATTTT

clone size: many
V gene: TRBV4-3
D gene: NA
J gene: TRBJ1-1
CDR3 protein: CASSQDKGSNTEAFF
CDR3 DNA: TGCGCCAGCAGCCAAGACAAGGGGTCGAACACTGAAGCTTTCTTT

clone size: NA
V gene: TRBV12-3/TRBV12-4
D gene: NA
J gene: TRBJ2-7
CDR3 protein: CASSPERNTYEQYF
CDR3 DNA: TGTGCCAGCTCCCCAGAGCGGAATACCTACGAGCAGTACTTC

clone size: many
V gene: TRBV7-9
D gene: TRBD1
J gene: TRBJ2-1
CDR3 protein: CASSFPTGGHNEQFF
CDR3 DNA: TGTGCCAGCAGCTTCCCGACAGGGGGCCACAATGAGCAGTTCTTC

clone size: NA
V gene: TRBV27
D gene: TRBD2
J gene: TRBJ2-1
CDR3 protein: CASSDGLAGTREQFF
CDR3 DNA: TGTGCCAGCAGCGATGGACTAGCGGGAACGCGGGAGCAGTTCTTC

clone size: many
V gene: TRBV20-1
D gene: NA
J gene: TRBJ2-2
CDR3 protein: CSARGLIANTGELFF
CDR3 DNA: TGCAGTGCTAGGGGACTTATCGCGAACACCGGGGAGCTGTTTTTT

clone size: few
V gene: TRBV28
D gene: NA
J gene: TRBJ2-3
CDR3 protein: CASRGENSSTDTQYF
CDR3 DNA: TGTGCCAGCAGGGGGGAGAACTCTAGCACAGATACGCAGTATTTT

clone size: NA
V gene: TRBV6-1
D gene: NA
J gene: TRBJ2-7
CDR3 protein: CASSQTGPYEQYF
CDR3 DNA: TGTGCCAGCAGTCAGACAGGACCTTACGAGCAGTACTTC

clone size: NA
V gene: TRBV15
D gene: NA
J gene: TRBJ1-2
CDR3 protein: CATSRASGLAYGYTF
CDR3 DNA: TGTGCCACCAGCAGAGCGTCAGGGCTCGCCTATGGCTACACCTTC

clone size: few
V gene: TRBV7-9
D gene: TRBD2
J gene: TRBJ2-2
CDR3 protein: CASSPPGGLRTGELFF
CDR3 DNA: TGTGCCAGCAGCCCCCCCGGGGGGTTGCGTACCGGGGAGCTGTTTTTT

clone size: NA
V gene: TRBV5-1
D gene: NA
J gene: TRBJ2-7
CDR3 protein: CASSSSGGKTPYEQYF
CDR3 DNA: TGCGCCAGCAGCTCCAGTGGCGGGAAAACCCCCTACGAGCAGTACTTC

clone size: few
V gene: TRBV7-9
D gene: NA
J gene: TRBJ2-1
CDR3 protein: CASSPRADGRVDEQFF
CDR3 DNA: TGTGCCAGCAGCCCTCGGGCCGACGGGCGCGTGGATGAGCAGTTCTTC

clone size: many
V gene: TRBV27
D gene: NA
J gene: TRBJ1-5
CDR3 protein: CASSTGLGNQPQHF
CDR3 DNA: TGTGCCAGCAGTACGGGACTTGGCAATCAGCCCCAGCATTTT

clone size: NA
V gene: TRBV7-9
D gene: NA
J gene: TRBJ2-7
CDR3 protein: CASSLADDGGYEQYF
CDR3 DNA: TGTGCCAGCAGCTTAGCGGACGACGGCGGCTACGAGCAGTACTTC

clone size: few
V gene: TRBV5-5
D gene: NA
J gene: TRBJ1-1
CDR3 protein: CASSSFLGPNTEAFF
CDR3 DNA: TGTGCCAGCAGCTCCTTCTTGGGTCCTAACACTGAAGCTTTCTTT

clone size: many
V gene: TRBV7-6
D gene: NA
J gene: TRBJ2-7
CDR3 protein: CASSLEAYVSYEQYF
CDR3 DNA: TGTGCCAGCAGCTTAGAGGCGTATGTCTCCTACGAGCAGTACTTC

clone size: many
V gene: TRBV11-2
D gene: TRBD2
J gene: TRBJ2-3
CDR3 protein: CASRETSGRQQRGDTQYF
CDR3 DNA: TGTGCCAGCAGGGAAACTAGCGGGAGGCAGCAGAGGGGAGATACGCAGTATTTT

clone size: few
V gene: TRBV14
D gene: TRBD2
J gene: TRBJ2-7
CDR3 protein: CASSHSGGPYEQYF
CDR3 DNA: TGTGCCAGCAGCCACAGCGGGGGGCCCTACGAGCAGTACTTC

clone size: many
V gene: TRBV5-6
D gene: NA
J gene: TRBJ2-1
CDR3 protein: CASSLAWTEQFF
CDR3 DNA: TGTGCCAGCAGCTTGGCCTGGACAGAGCAGTTCTTC

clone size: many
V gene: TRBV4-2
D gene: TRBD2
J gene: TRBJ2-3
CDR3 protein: CASSQVRAGGTDTQYF
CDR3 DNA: TGTGCCAGCAGCCAAGTGAGGGCGGGAGGAACAGATACGCAGTATTTT

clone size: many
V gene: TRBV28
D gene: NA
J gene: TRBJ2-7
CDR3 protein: CASDSGVEQYF
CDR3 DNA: TGTGCCAGCGACTCAGGGGTCGAGCAGTACTTC

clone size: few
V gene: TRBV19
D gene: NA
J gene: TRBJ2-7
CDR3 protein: CASSMDLARGSYEQYF
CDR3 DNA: TGTGCCAGTAGTATGGACCTAGCGAGGGGATCCTACGAGCAGTACTTC

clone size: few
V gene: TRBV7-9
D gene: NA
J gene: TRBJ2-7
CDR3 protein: CASSSGWGDGSYEQYF
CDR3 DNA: TGTGCCAGCAGCTCAGGTTGGGGAGACGGATCTTACGAGCAGTACTTC

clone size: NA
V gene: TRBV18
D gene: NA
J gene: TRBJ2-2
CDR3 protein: CASSPVYSRNTGELFF
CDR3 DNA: TGTGCCAGCTCACCAGTATACTCGCGGAACACCGGGGAGCTGTTTTTT

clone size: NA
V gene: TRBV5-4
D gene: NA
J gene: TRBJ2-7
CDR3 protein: CASSPVGPSSYEQYF
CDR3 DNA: TGTGCCAGCAGCCCGGTGGGACCGAGCTCCTACGAGCAGTACTTC

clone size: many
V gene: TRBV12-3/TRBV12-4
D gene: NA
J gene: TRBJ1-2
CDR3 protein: CASSWAGAPNYGYTF
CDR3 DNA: TGTGCCAGCAGTTGGGCAGGGGCGCCTAACTATGGCTACACCTTC